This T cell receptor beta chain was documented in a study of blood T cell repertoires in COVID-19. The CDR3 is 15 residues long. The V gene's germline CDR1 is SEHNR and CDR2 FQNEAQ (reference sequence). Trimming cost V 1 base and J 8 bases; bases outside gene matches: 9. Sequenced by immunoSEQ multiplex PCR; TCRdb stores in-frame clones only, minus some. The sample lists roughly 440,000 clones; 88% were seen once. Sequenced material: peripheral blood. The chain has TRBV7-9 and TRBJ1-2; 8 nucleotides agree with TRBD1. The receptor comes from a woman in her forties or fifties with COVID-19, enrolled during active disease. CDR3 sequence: CASSLDQGQGKGYTF. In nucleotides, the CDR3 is TGTGCCAGCAGCTTAGACCAAGGACAGGGTAAAGGCTACACCTTC.